These 27 T cell receptor beta chains were sequenced from one sample in a study of T cells in Graves' hyperthyroidism and ophthalmopathy. The investigators amplified TCR beta CDR3 regions from RNA transcripts. In the first-round RT-PCR of the TCR CDR3, the HTBI primer set was used. TCRdb itself ran the multiplex PCR reads through MiXCR, one entry per CDR3 protein. The profile covers 550,000 to 600,000 distinct CDR3 sequences, with 11% to 15% appearing a single time and roughly 7.1% taken by the ten largest. Material: blood. The receptors were sampled from a woman aged 18-29 years with Graves' ophthalmopathy.

This clonotype was seen many times. V is TRBV7-9 and J is TRBJ2-7; possible D gene TRBD2, 5 bases. Per germline, CDR1 SEHNR and CDR2 FQNEAQ (reference sequence). This CDR3 has 15 amino acids. V lost 3 bases and J 3 bases, leaving 15 bases between the germline ends. CDR3 region: CASSLRSDSVYEQYF. Written as DNA, the CDR3 is TGTGCCAGCAGCTTGCGATCCGATAGCGTCTACGAGCAGTACTTC.

There are a few counts of this clonotype. The V and J genes are TRBV6-1 and TRBJ1-2; D gene unclear. The CDR3 consists of 12 residues. In germline, CDR1 is MNHNS, CDR2 SASEGT. V was clipped by 7 bases and J by 2 bases, with 8 bases between them. The CDR3 nucleotides are TGTGCCAGCATCTGGGGAAACTATGGCTACACCTTC. It specifies CASIWGNYGYTF.

This clonotype was found many times. The rearrangement joins TRBV6-5 to TRBJ1-2, with 9 bases fitting TRBD1. In germline, CDR1 is MNHEY, CDR2 SVGAGI. The ends lost 5 bases at V and 5 bases at J; junction bases unmatched: 21. The CDR3 extends over 19 amino acids. CDR3 in amino acids: CASSHPITQQGAAVYGYTF. The CDR3 bases are TGTGCCAGCAGTCACCCGATAACTCAACAGGGGGCCGCCGTTTATGGCTACACCTTC.

Many counts were recorded for this clonotype. The gene calls are TRBV28 and TRBJ2-1; unclear D gene. The CDR3 is 13 residues long. CDR1 and CDR2 from the germline V gene are MDHEN and SYDVKM. V lost 3 bases and J 4 bases, leaving 7 bases between the germline ends. The chain's CDR3 is CASSLSWYNEQFF. In DNA form, the CDR3 reads TGTGCCAGCAGTTTGAGCTGGTACAATGAGCAGTTCTTC.

The chain uses TRBV28 and TRBJ1-3; no clear D. Trimming pared 7 bases from V and 4 bases from J, leaving 11 bases between. The CDR3 length is 13 residues. Germline lookup yields CDR1 MDHEN and CDR2 SYDVKM. CDR3 region: CASTLLQGNTIYF. The CDR3, as DNA: TGTGCCAGCACCTTGTTACAGGGAAACACCATATATTTT.

This clonotype turned up a few times. This chain connects TRBV7-2 to TRBJ1-5; D is possibly TRBD1 (5 bases). The length of the CDR3 is 16 residues. Per germline, CDR1 SGHTA and CDR2 FQGNSA. V was clipped by 1 base and J by 3 bases, with 13 bases between them. CDR3 DNA sequence: TGTGCCAGCAGCTTAGAGACGGGACGGTTCAATCAGCCCCAGCATTTT. This gives the protein CASSLETGRFNQPQHF.

This clonotype was seen at least ten times. The CDR3 bases are TGTGCCAGCAGCTTAGCGCTCAGGACAGTATACAATGAGCAGTTCTTC. Its translation is CASSLALRTVYNEQFF. V and J are TRBV7-2 and TRBJ2-1; tentatively, D is TRBD1 (6 bases). Germline-derived CDR1 and CDR2 are SGHTA and FQGNSA. Trimming took off 0 bases at V and 4 bases at J, with 13 bases between the two ends. CDR3 length: 16 residues.

In this sample, this clonotype turned up a few times. The chain links TRBV28 to TRBJ1-1; 7 bases fit TRBD1. The CDR3 is 15 residues long. The junction had 8 bases not matched to a gene; V was cut back by 4 bases and J by 3 bases. The germline CDR1 and CDR2 sequences are MDHEN and SYDVKM. In nucleotides, the CDR3 is TGTGCCAGCAGTTCACCGCAAGGACAGGACACTGAAGCTTTCTTT. Translating gives CASSSPQGQDTEAFF.

A few counts support this clonotype. This chain connects TRBV6-1 to TRBJ2-2, with D perhaps TRBD2 (5 bases). The CDR3 is made up of 16 amino acids. Germline values: CDR1 MNHNS, CDR2 SASEGT. Deletions cut 6 bases from V and 0 bases from J, with 14 bases between. The CDR3 spells CASSPGKNANTGELFF. The CDR3 DNA follows: TGTGCCAGCAGCCCCGGGAAAAACGCGAACACCGGGGAGCTGTTTTTT.

The V gene is TRBV5-1, the J gene TRBJ1-3; D unclear. The ends were cut back, 0 bases at V and 4 bases at J, with 8 bases in the middle. Per the germline V gene, CDR1 is SGHRS and CDR2 is YFSETQ. The CDR3 is made up of 14 amino acids. The CDR3 DNA reads TGCGCCAGCAGCTTGGGTCCGGAGGGAAACACCATATATTTT. Encoded protein: CASSLGPEGNTIYF.

The sample holds a few counts of this clonotype. J is TRBJ1-1 and V is TRBV20-1, with unresolved D. The CDR3 consists of 16 residues. CDR1 is DFQATT, CDR2 SNEGSKA, per germline (reference sequence). Trimming cost V 0 bases and J 3 bases, with 17 bases left between them. CDR3 in amino acids: CSAREFRPSSDTEAFF. CDR3 coding DNA: TGCAGTGCTAGAGAATTCCGTCCGAGCTCGGACACTGAAGCTTTCTTT.

This clonotype has ten or more counts. The rearrangement uses TRBV11-1 and TRBJ1-1, with D tentatively TRBD1 (6 bases). V lost 7 bases to trimming and J lost 7 bases, with 22 bases between them. This CDR3 has 15 residues. Germline CDR1 is SGHAT and CDR2 is FQDESV (reference sequence). The CDR3 sequence: CASNLMGAVAGEAFF. As DNA, the CDR3 is TGTGCCAGCAACCTCATGGGGGCTGTAGCGGGTGAAGCTTTCTTT.

This clonotype appeared many times. The chain employs TRBV12-3 or TRBV12-4 and TRBJ2-7; TRBD1 or TRBD2 may be the D gene (5 bases each). The length of the CDR3 is 14 residues. Trimming took 6 bases from V and 4 from J, leaving 16 bases between them. The CDR3 reads CASSRDGRNYEQYF. Written as DNA, the CDR3 is TGTGCCAGCAGCAGGGACGGTCGAAATTACGAGCAGTACTTC.

In this sample, this clonotype turned up many times. The chain is built from TRBV3-1 and TRBJ2-1; D remains unclear. CDR3 length equals 15 residues. The ends were cut back, 3 bases at V and 3 bases at J, with 12 bases in the middle. Looked up from germline, CDR1 is LGHDT and CDR2 is YNNKEL (reference sequence). The CDR3 is CASSHDPEHYNEQFF. The CDR3 bases are TGTGCCAGCAGCCATGACCCCGAGCACTACAATGAGCAGTTCTTC.

This clonotype was detected only a few times. This clone may be a read error of a much larger clone one base away. The chain has TRBV28 and TRBJ2-7; D possibly matches TRBD1 or TRBD2 (6 bases each). CDR3 size: 15 residues. The V gene's germline CDR1 is MDHEN and CDR2 SYDVKM. CDR3 nucleotide sequence: TGTGCCGGCAGACTTCAAGGGGGGCTCGGATACGAGCAGTACTTC. Its translation is CAGRLQGGLGYEQYF.

This clonotype was seen at least ten times. This chain uses TRBV20-1 with TRBJ1-5, with D hard to call. Germline values: CDR1 DFQATT, CDR2 SNEGSKA (reference sequence). The CDR3 consists of 16 residues. With 0 bases removed from V and 4 bases from J, the gap between germline ends came to 16 bases. The CDR3: CSARDEAYTLNQPQHF. The CDR3 DNA reads as TGCAGTGCTAGAGATGAGGCGTACACCTTAAATCAGCCCCAGCATTTT.

This clonotype was found many times. V and J are TRBV6-1 and TRBJ1-2; D is unclear. Germline CDR1 reads MNHNS; CDR2 reads SASEGT. The CDR3 totals 12 residues. V shed 4 bases and J shed 4 bases, with 7 bases lying between them. The CDR3 DNA follows: TGTGCCAGCAGTGTGGGATTCTATGGCTACACCTTC. Its protein product is CASSVGFYGYTF.

This clonotype was recorded many times. The J gene is TRBJ2-7, the V gene TRBV3-1, with D possibly TRBD2 on 5 matching bases. The V end lost 0 bases, the J end lost 8 bases, and 8 bases lay between the germline ends. The CDR3 has 12 residues. The V gene's germline CDR1 is LGHDT and CDR2 YNNKEL (reference sequence). As DNA, the CDR3 is TGTGCCAGCAGCCAAGATGTCGGGAAGCAGTACTTC. Its translation: CASSQDVGKQYF.

This clonotype was seen a few times. The rearrangement uses TRBV7-2 and TRBJ2-2; 10 bases are shared with TRBD2. V trimming: 5 bases; J trimming: 2 bases; junction bases outside the gene matches: 11. CDR3 length: 18 residues. The germline gives CDR1 SGHTA, CDR2 FQGNSA. CDR3 sequence reads: CASSVSFRTSGNTGELFF. The CDR3 nucleotides read TGTGCCAGCAGCGTATCCTTTAGGACTAGCGGAAACACCGGGGAGCTGTTTTTT.

Comment on this clonotype: This sequence may be a read error, since a much larger clone differs from it by one base. As DNA, the CDR3 is TGTGCCAGTAGTGGTACAGGGCTCTTCACAACGGGGGAGCGGTACTTC. Its translation is CASSGTGLFTTGERYF. The chain joins TRBV19 to TRBJ2-7; either TRBD1 or TRBD2 may fit D (6 bases each). CDR3 length: 16 amino acids. Germline loops: CDR1 LNHDA, CDR2 SQIVND (reference sequence).

This chain links TRBV20-1 with TRBJ1-2; 10 bases are a match to TRBD1. The CDR3 has 14 amino acids. V was clipped by 5 bases and J by 4 bases; unmatched bases: 7. Germline assignment: CDR1 DFQATT and CDR2 SNEGSKA (reference sequence). CDR3 protein: CSARGGQGTYGYTF. CDR3 bases: TGCAGTGCTCGAGGGGGACAGGGGACCTATGGCTACACCTTC.

This clonotype was seen repeatedly, ten times or more. The V gene is TRBV3-1, the J gene TRBJ2-7; the D gene is possibly TRBD2 (5 bases). The CDR3 covers 13 residues. Trimming shortened V by 2 bases and J by 4 bases, and 9 bases separated the two germline ends. CDR1 and CDR2 from the germline V gene are LGHDT and YNNKEL (reference sequence). The CDR3 DNA follows: TGTGCCAGCAGCCAAATGGGAGTTTACGAGCAGTACTTC. It is translated as CASSQMGVYEQYF.

This clonotype was picked up many times. CDR3 bases: TGCAGTGCTAGAGACCGGGCAGATACGCAGTATTTT. Translating gives CSARDRADTQYF. The chain combines TRBV20-1 with TRBJ2-3; no definite D call. Germline V gene lookup returns CDR1 DFQATT and CDR2 SNEGSKA (reference sequence). This CDR3 has 12 amino acids. Trimming removed 0 bases from V and 4 bases from J, with 5 bases in between.

In its sample, this clonotype was seen many times. The chain uses TRBV4-1 and TRBJ1-2; TRBD1 might be the D (5 bases). V lost 3 bases to trimming and J lost 4 bases, with 15 bases between them. Germline V gene sequence: CDR1 MGHRA, CDR2 YSYEKL. The CDR3 has 15 residues. CDR3 sequence reads: CASSHLTADGYGYTF. In nucleotides, the CDR3 is TGCGCCAGCAGCCACCTGACAGCGGACGGCTATGGCTACACCTTC.

The sample holds a few counts of this clonotype. Without the conserved terminal phenylalanine or tryptophan, this CDR3 likely stems from a read error. The V and J genes are TRBV20-1 and TRBJ1-1; D gene uncertain. V lost 5 bases and J lost 0, with 16 bases in between. Germline values: CDR1 DFQATT, CDR2 SNEGSKA (reference sequence). The CDR3 sequence is 15 residues long. CDR3 sequence (DNA): TGCAGTGCTGGACGCGGGTACTCCATGAACACTGAAGCTTTCTCT. Translated, it gives CSAGRGYSMNTEAFS.

The chain is built from TRBV19 and TRBJ2-3; 13 bases line up with TRBD2. Germline V CDR1 and CDR2: LNHDA, SQIVND (reference sequence). The trim removed 2 bases at V and 5 bases at J, leaving 10 bases unmatched. This CDR3 is built from 18 residues. The CDR3 region is CASSINGLAGVGGDTQYF. The CDR3 DNA sequence: TGTGCCAGTAGTATAAACGGACTAGCGGGAGTTGGGGGAGATACGCAGTATTTT.

This clonotype was observed many times. J is TRBJ2-2 and V is TRBV25-1; 8 bases are shared with TRBD1. CDR1 MGHDK and CDR2 SYGVNS come from the germline V gene. This CDR3 contains 17 residues. Unmatched junction bases numbered 8, after V lost 4 bases and J lost 1 base. Written as DNA, the CDR3 is TGTGCCAGCAGTGCGCATGGGACAGGCTGGAACACCGGGGAGCTGTTTTTT. Encoded protein: CASSAHGTGWNTGELFF. Complete variable domain (other parts from reference TRBV25-1 and TRBJ2-2): EADIYQTPRYLVIGTGKKITLECSQTMGHDKMYWYQQDPGMELHLIHYSYGVNSTEKGDLSSESTVSRIRTEHFPLTLESARPSHTSQYLCASSAHGTGWNTGELFFGEGSRLTVL.